This T cell receptor beta chain comes out of a study of T cell responses to AZD1222 COVID-19 vaccine (dated by TCRdb to the early 2020s). Context from the whole study: Because spike-specific TCR depth and breadth did not differ between the two schedules, AZD1222 recipients who got a second dose at roughly 4 weeks were pooled with those who got a second dose at roughly 12 weeks. A total of 233 trial participants underwent TCR sequencing, of whom around 200 received two doses of AZD1222 and about 25 received two doses of the MenACWY control vaccine. Trial participants were enrolled by age into subgroups of 18-55, 56-69 and 70-plus years, and around 150, 29 and 61 TCR-sequenced participants, respectively, were included in these subgroups. Points the paper makes about the study in general: The 56-69-year group was small, and its depth increase did not reach significance, likely because of low power. Spike-specific TCR breadth and depth rose significantly after two AZD1222 doses compared with day 0 and with MenACWY recipients. Conclusions about previously exposed vaccinees were limited because only six AZD1222 recipients were SARS-CoV-2 seropositive at baseline. No day 14 peak-response samples were available, so repertoires were characterized only after the peak T cell response. Most participants were white British and females outnumbered males, and the authors suggested that clonal diversity may have been underestimated. Reportedly, almost half of the unique spike-specific TCRs recognized epitopes lying outside the regions that are mutated in the B.1.351 and B.1.1.7 variants. Vaccine-associated CD4 TCRs spanned the whole spike protein, with dominant responses in regions 160-218 and 743-854.

The CDR3 regions of human TCRbeta chains were analyzed by immunosequencing. The paper's data handling went like this. Repertoire TCRs were matched against a reference library of SARS-CoV-2-specific TCRs generated with the MIRA antigen-specificity platform. Breadth was defined as the fraction of unique TCRs that were SARS-CoV-2-associated, and depth was defined as the fraction of total T cells that were SARS-CoV-2-associated. Using the MIRA data, each spike-specific TCR was assigned both to the spike region to which the TCR was reactive and to a CD4 or CD8 class. Log10-transformed breadth and depth values were compared by one-way ANOVA with Sidak's multiple comparisons tests. TCRdb provides this immuneACCESS table in a form limited to in-frame rearrangements. Some clones are lacking; in checked studies, under half of them reflect an unresolved V gene, and why the rest are absent is not known. V and J calls and clone size follow that table, whereas D and trimming were derived from the DNA. The sample yields some 150,000 clones; roughly 88% were counted once. The top ten clonotypes cover 2.2% of the sample.

Unmatched junction bases come to 8, with V trimmed by 4 bases and J by 10 bases. Looking up the germline V gene (reference sequence) yields CDR1 LGHDT and CDR2 YNNKEL. Its CDR3 holds 13 amino acids, cysteine through phenylalanine. Of all the DNA, just the CDR3 is kept, 39 bases in frame from base 1. As concerns this clone: Its antigen has not been determined. No per-base quality is available; no much larger clone lies one base away.

The time point label, read with the paper, signifies: baseline before first vaccination. Vaccinee samples came from UK trials COV001 and COV002, including a single-blind randomized controlled phase 2/3 trial of AZD1222 (ChAdOx1 nCoV-19) in healthy adults. Trial participant PBMC samples were collected at day 0 and day 28 after the second dose for TCRbeta chain sequencing. The receptor chain draws on TRBV3-1 (or the pseudogene TRBV3-2) and TRBJ2-3; TRBD2 aligns with 7 central bases. This receptor was identified in an adult in good health. Source: peripheral blood, taken on day 0 of AZD1222 vaccination. Read as DNA, the sequence is TGTGCCAGCAGCCTCTCAAGCGGGACGGCGCAGTATTTT. Translated, this is CASSLSSGTAQYF.